The subject of this entry is one T cell receptor beta chain. Its matching antigen is unknown. PCR primers comprised 60 Vbeta and 13 Jbeta primers. Profiling relied on immunoSEQ multiplex PCR, and the TCRdb table lists in-frame clones only, not all of them. This sample has about 85,000 clones, with roughly 80% found just once. The data belong to a study of cytomegalovirus exposure and HLA in healthy donors. Study conclusions and caveats: Researchers catalogued around 150 TCR beta chains as cytomegalovirus-associated. Per published accounts, TCR beta sequences correctly predicted the HLA-A and HLA-B alleles of most subjects. Later analysis showed most CMV-associated TCR beta chains appearing HLA-restricted. When the data were analyzed later, several of the most significant clusters appeared to be linked to common viral pathogens.

Germline CDR1 reads SNHLY; CDR2 reads FYNNEI. The CDR3 has 16 residues. Trimming took 2 bases from V and 0 from J, leaving 14 bases between them. The chain links TRBV2 to TRBJ2-7; D is possibly TRBD1 (6 bases). This receptor was identified in a woman in her fifties or sixties in good health and CMV-seropositive. The sequenced sample consisted of PBMCs. The CDR3 spells CASSEITGWDSYEQYF. CDR3 in DNA: TGTGCCAGCAGTGAAATTACAGGGTGGGACTCCTACGAGCAGTACTTC.